This T cell receptor beta chain originates from a study of control samples from healthy donors and cancer patients. The CDR3 sequence is 15 residues long. V was pared by 4 bases and J by 4 bases, with 14 bases between. Germline CDR1 and CDR2: KGHDR and SFDVKD. The protocol was immunoSEQ multiplex PCR, while the TCRdb copy is restricted to in-frame clones and leaves out a portion. This table holds some 170,000 clones, roughly 94% found once. This chain connects TRBV24-1 to TRBJ2-3; D may be TRBD1 (5 bases). This receptor was obtained from a man aged 55 to 70 with colorectal cancer. Sequenced material: PBMCs. Written as DNA, the CDR3 is TGTGCCACCAGTGACAACGCCGACAGTTCAGATACGCAGTATTTT. It encodes CATSDNADSSDTQYF.